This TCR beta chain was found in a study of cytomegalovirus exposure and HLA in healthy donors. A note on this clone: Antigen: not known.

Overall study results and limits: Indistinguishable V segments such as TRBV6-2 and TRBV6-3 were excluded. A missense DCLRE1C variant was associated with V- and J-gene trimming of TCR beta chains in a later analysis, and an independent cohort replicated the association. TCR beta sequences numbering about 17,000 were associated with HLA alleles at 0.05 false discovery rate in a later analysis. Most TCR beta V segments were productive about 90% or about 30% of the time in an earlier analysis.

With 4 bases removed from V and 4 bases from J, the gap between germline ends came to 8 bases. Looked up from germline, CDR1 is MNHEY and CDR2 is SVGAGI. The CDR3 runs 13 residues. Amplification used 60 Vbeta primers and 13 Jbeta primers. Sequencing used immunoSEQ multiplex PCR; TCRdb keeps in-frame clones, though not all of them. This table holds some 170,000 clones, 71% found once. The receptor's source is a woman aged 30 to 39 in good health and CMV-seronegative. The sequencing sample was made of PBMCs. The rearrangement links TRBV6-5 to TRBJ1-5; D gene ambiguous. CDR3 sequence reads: CASSLDSNQPQHF. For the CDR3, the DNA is TGTGCCAGCAGTTTGGACTCAAATCAGCCCCAGCATTTT.